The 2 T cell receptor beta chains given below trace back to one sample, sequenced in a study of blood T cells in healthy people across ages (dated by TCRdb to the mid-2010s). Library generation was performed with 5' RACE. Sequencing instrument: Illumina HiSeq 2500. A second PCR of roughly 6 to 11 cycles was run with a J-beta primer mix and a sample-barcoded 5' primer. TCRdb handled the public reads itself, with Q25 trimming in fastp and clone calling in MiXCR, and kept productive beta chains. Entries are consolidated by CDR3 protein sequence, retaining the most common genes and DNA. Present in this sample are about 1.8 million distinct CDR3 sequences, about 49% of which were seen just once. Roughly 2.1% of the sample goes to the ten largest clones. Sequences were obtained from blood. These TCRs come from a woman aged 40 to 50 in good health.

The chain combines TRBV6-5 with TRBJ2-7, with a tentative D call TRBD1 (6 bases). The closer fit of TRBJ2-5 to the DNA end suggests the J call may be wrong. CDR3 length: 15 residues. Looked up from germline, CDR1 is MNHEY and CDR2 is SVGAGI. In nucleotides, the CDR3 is TGTGCCAGCAGGGGGGCAGACACGCGGAGAGGGACCCAGTACTTC. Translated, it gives CASRGADTRRGTQYF.

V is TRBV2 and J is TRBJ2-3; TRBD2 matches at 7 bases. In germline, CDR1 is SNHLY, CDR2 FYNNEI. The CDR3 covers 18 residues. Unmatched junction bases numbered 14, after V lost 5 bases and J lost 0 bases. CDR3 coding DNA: TGTGCCAGCAGTCCTTTATTCGGGGGGTCCCAAAGCACAGATACGCAGTATTTT. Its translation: CASSPLFGGSQSTDTQYF.